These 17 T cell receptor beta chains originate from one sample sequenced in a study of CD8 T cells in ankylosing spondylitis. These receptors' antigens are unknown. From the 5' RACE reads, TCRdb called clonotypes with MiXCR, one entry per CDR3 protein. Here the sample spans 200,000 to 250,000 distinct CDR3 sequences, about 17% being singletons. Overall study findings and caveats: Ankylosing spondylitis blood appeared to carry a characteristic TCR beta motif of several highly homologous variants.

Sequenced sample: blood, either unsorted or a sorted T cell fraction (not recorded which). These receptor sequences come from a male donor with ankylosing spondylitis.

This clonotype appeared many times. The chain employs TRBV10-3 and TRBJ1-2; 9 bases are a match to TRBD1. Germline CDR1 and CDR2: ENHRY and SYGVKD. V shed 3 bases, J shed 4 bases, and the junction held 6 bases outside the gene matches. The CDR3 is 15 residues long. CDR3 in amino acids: CAISDSTGGSYGYTF. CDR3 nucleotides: TGTGCCATCAGTGATTCGACAGGGGGTAGCTATGGCTACACCTTC.

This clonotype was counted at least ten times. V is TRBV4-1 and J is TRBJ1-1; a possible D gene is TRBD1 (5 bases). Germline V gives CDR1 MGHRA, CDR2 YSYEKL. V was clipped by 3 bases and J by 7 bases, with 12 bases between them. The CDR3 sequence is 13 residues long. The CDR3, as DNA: TGCGCCAGCAGCCAGGGCTCGGGACTTGAAGCTTTCTTT. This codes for CASSQGSGLEAFF.

The CDR3 region is CSVENTEGQGSYEQYF. CDR3 bases: TGCAGCGTTGAAAACACCGAGGGACAGGGATCCTACGAGCAGTACTTC. The genes are TRBV29-1 and TRBJ2-7, with 9 bases aligning to TRBD1. The germline V gene encodes CDR1 SQVTM and CDR2 ANQGSEA. After removal of 2 bases from V and 1 base from J, the junction contained 9 bases not matched to a gene. The CDR3 is 16 amino acids.

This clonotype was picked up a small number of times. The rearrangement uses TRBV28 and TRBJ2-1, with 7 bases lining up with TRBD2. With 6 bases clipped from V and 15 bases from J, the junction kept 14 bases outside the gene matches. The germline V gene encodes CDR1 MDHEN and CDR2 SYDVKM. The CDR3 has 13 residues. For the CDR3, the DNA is TGTGCCAGCAGCCCCCGGGACTACCTAATTCGGTTCTTC. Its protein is CASSPRDYLIRFF.

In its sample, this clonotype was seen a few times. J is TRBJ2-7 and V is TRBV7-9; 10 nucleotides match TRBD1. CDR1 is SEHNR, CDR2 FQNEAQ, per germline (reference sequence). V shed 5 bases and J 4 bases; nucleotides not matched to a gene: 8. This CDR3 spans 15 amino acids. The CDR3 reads CASSVVDRGLYEQYF. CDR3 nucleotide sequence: TGTGCCAGCAGCGTGGTTGACAGGGGGCTTTACGAGCAGTACTTC.

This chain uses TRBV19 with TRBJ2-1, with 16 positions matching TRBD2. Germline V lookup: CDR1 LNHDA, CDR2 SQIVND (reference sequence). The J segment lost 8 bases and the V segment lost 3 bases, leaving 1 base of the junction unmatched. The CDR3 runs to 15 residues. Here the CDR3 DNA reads TGTGCCAGTAGTATGGGACTAGCGGGAGGGCATGAGCAGTTCTTC. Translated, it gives CASSMGLAGGHEQFF.

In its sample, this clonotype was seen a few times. CDR3 DNA sequence: TGTGCCTGGACCCACCAGGGTACCGGGGAGCTGTTTTTT. Protein sequence: CAWTHQGTGELFF. The gene calls are TRBV30 and TRBJ2-2, with D perhaps TRBD1 (5 bases). The CDR3 loop spans 13 amino acids. The V gene lost 4 bases and the J gene lost 5 bases, with 11 bases spanning the gap. Germline V gene sequence: CDR1 GTSNPN, CDR2 SVGIG (reference sequence).

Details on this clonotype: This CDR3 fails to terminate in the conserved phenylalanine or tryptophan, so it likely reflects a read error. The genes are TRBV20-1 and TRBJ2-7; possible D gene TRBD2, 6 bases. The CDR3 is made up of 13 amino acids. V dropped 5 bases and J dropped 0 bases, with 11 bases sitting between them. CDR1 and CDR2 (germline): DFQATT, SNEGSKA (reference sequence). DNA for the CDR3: TGCAGTGCTGGGGGGATCCTCTCCTACGAGCAGTACTAC. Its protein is CSAGGILSYEQYY.

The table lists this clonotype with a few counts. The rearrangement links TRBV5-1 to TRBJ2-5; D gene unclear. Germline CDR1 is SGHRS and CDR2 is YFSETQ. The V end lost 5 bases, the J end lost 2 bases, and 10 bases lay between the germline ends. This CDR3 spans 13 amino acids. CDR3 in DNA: TGCGCCAGCAGGATGACGGGTCAAGAGACCCAGTACTTC. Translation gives CASRMTGQETQYF.

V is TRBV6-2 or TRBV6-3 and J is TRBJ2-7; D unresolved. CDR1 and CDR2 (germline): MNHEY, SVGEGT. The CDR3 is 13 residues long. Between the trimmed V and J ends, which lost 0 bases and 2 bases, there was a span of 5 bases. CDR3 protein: CASSYSKAYEQYF. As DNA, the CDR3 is TGTGCCAGCAGTTACTCGAAAGCCTACGAGCAGTACTTC.

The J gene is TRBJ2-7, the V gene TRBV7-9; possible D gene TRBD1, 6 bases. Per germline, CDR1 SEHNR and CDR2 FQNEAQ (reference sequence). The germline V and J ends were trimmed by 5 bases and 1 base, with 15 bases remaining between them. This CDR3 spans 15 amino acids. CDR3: CASSEHGQRSYEQYF. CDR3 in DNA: TGTGCCAGCAGCGAGCACGGACAGCGTTCCTACGAGCAGTACTTC.

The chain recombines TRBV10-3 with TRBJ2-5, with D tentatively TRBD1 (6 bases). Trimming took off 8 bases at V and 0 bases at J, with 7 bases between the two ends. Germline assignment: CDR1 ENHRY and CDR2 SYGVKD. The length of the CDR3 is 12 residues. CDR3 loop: CAIGDNQETQYF. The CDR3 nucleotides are TGTGCCATCGGGGACAACCAAGAGACCCAGTACTTC.

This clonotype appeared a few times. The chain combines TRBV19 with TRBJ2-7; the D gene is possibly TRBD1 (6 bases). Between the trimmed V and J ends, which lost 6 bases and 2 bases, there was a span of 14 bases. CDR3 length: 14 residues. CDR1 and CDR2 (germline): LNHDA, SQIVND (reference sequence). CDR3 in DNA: TGTGCCAGTAGGCAAAACAGGGATACCTACGAGCAGTACTTC. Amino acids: CASRQNRDTYEQYF.

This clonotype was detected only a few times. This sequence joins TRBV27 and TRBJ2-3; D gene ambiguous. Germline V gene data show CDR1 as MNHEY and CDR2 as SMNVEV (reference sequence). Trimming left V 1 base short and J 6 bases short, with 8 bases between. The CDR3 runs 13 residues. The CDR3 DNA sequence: TGTGCCAGCAGTTTATTAGGGATGGATACGCAGTATTTT. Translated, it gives CASSLLGMDTQYF.

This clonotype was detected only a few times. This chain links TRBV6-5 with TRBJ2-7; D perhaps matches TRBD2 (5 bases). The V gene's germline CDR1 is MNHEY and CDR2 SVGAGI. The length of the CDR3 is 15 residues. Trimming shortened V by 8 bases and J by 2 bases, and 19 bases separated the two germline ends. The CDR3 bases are TGTGCCAGCTTAATTGGCGAGGGAGAGACCTACGAGCAGTACTTC. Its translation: CASLIGEGETYEQYF.

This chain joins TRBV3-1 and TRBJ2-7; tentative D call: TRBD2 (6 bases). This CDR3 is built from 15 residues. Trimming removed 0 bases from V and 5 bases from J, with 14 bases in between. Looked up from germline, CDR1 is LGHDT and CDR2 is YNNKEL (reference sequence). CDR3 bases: TGTGCCAGCAGCCAAGACGGGGCGGGGTACGACGAGCAGTACTTC. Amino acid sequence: CASSQDGAGYDEQYF.

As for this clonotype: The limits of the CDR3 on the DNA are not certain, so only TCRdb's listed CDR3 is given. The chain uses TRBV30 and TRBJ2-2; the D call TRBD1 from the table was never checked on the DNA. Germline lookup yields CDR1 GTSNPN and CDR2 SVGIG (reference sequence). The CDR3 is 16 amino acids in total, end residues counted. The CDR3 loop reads CAWKGRAIESGELFFF.